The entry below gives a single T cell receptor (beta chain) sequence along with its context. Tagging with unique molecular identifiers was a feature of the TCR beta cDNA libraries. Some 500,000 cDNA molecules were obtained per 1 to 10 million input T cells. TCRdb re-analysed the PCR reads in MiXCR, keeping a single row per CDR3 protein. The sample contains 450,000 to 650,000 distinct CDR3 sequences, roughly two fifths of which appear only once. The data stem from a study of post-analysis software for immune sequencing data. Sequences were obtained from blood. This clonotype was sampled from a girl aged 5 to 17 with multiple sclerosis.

In nucleotides, the CDR3 is TGTGCCAGCACCAGAGGACAGTCTCACTATGGCTACACCTTC. Protein product: CASTRGQSHYGYTF. The chain uses TRBV12-3 or TRBV12-4 and TRBJ1-2; perhaps TRBD1 as D (6 bases). V lost 7 bases and J lost 3, with 15 bases in between. The CDR3 length is 14 residues.